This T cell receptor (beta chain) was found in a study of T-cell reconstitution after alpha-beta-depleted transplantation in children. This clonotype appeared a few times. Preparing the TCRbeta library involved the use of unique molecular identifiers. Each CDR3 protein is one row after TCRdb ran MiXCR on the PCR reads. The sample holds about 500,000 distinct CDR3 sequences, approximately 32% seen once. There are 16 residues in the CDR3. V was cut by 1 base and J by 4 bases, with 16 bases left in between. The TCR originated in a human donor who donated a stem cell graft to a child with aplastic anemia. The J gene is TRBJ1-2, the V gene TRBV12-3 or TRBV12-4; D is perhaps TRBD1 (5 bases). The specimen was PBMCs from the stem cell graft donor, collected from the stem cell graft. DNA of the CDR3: TGTGCCAGCAGTTTAGTGGGGCAGGGAAGCCTCTATGGCTACACCTTC. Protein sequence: CASSLVGQGSLYGYTF.